The rows below give T cell receptor beta chains drawn from one sample of a study of blood T cell repertoires in COVID-19. Repertoires were generated with immunoSEQ multiplex PCR, while TCRdb's copy carries only in-frame clones and drops some. The sample has 200,000 to 300,000 clones, 80% to 85% seen once; the top ten hold around 27%. The sequencing input was peripheral blood. The receptors were gathered from a man aged 40-49 years with acute or convalescent COVID-19. Both conserved end residues are part of each CDR3. The D gene is left open where the match is weak. The size of a clone is reported for some rows only, either as once, few or many, or as a class for expanded clones.

v_call,clone_size,d_call,j_call,cdr3_nt,cdr3_aa
TRBV7-9,-,-,TRBJ2-7,TGTGCCAGCAGCTTATTAGTGTCCACGGTAGAACCGAGCGAGCAGTACTTC,CASSLLVSTVEPSEQYF
TRBV7-8,many,TRBD2,TRBJ2-1,TGTGCCAGCACCTTAGCGGGAGGGGGTGAGCAGTTCTTC,CASTLAGGGEQFF
TRBV27,-,-,TRBJ1-1,TGTGCCAGCAGTTGGAGGGGTAGGGGTGAAGCTTTCTTT,CASSWRGRGEAFF
TRBV5-4,-,TRBD2,TRBJ2-3,TGTGCCAGCAGCACGTGGACTAGCGGGATGGGTGATACGCAGTATTTT,CASSTWTSGMGDTQYF
TRBV19,-,TRBD1,TRBJ1-4,TGTGCCAGTAGTAGGACCGACAGGGATAATGAAAAACTGTTTTTT,CASSRTDRDNEKLFF
TRBV27,-,-,TRBJ1-2,TGTGCCAGCAGTTTTTATGGACAACCCAACTATGGCTACACCTTC,CASSFYGQPNYGYTF
TRBV19,few,TRBD1,TRBJ1-1,TGTGCCAGTAGTAGGGACAGGGGGCGGACTGAAGCTTTCTTT,CASSRDRGRTEAFF
TRBV7-2,-,-,TRBJ1-1,TGTGCCAGCAGCTTAACCGCGATGAACACTGAAGCTTTCTTT,CASSLTAMNTEAFF
TRBV5-1,-,TRBD2,TRBJ2-1,TGCGCCAGCAGCGGGGGACTAGCGGGAGGGCCAGGGAATGAGCAGTTCTTC,CASSGGLAGGPGNEQFF
TRBV5-1,once,-,TRBJ1-2,TGCGCCAGCAGCTTGGGAGGCAGCTACTATGGCTACACCTTC,CASSLGGSYYGYTF
TRBV3-1/TRBV3-2,-,-,TRBJ1-2,TGTGCCAGCAGCCAAGATCCGGCAGGGAATGGCTACACCTTC,CASSQDPAGNGYTF
TRBV5-1,-,-,TRBJ1-3,TGCGCCAGCAGCTTGTCGGGGACACAGACTGGAAACACCATATATTTT,CASSLSGTQTGNTIYF
TRBV6-1,once,TRBD1,TRBJ1-6,TGTGCCAGCAGTGATTCGAAGGGACAGGGATATAATTCACCCCTCCACTTT,CASSDSKGQGYNSPLHF
TRBV18,-,-,TRBJ1-1,TGTGCCAGCTCACCACGGTCGTCAGGGGCCATGAACACTGAAGCTTTCTTT,CASSPRSSGAMNTEAFF
TRBV18,once,-,TRBJ1-5,TGTGCCAGCTCACCTCCAGGGCTCGGTCAGCCCCAGCATTTT,CASSPPGLGQPQHF
TRBV4-2,-,TRBD1,TRBJ1-2,TGTGCCAGCAGCCGCCGGACAGGGGAGGATGGCTACACCTTC,CASSRRTGEDGYTF